What follows are 17 T cell receptor beta chains derived from one specimen sequenced in a study of identical twins. In TCRdb, the 5' RACE reads were re-called with MiXCR into one record per CDR3 protein. The table shows 250,000 to 350,000 distinct CDR3 sequences, with under 9% occurring only once. The sample also formed part of further work on yellow fever vaccine responses in identical twins.

The sample taken for sequencing was memory (CD45RO+) T cells sorted from blood. All receptors come from a woman aged 18-29 years in good health.

This clonotype was counted many times. The CDR3 sequence: CAIGPNSDTQYF. DNA for the CDR3: TGTGCCATCGGGCCCAACTCAGATACGCAGTATTTT. This chain joins TRBV10-3 and TRBJ2-3, with D unclear. The ends were cut back, 8 bases at V and 4 bases at J, with 10 bases in the middle. This CDR3 region has 12 residues. Germline CDR1 ENHRY, CDR2 SYGVKD.

This clonotype was seen many times. V gene TRBV27 combines with J gene TRBJ2-2; D may be TRBD1 (6 bases). CDR1 and CDR2 (germline): MNHEY, SMNVEV (reference sequence). The germline V and J ends were trimmed by 2 bases and 1 base, with 11 bases remaining between them. The CDR3 totals 16 residues. The DNA for the CDR3 is TGTGCCAGCAGTTTACAAGGGACAATGAACACCGGGGAGCTGTTTTTT. Amino acids: CASSLQGTMNTGELFF.

This clonotype was detected many times. The chain combines TRBV6-2 or TRBV6-3 with TRBJ1-2; TRBD1 matches at 7 bases. With 2 bases clipped from V and 6 bases from J, the junction kept 3 bases outside the gene matches. The germline CDR1 and CDR2 sequences are MNHEY and SVGEGT. This CDR3 spans 13 amino acids. CDR3 sequence (DNA): TGTGCCAGCAGTTACGGGACAGCCAATGGCTACACCTTC. Its protein product is CASSYGTANGYTF.

This clonotype was counted a few times. The V call is TRBV5-1, the J call TRBJ2-7; 14 bases agree with TRBD2. The CDR3 runs to 17 residues. The ends lost 1 base at V and 3 bases at J; junction bases unmatched: 6. Looked up from germline, CDR1 is SGHRS and CDR2 is YFSETQ. CDR3 sequence (DNA): TGCGCCAGCAGCTTGTCCGGGACTAGCGGGAGAAGCTACGAGCAGTACTTC. Translated, it gives CASSLSGTSGRSYEQYF.

This clonotype was picked up many times. The rearrangement joins TRBV5-1 to TRBJ1-6; unclear D gene. Trimming took 4 bases from V and 4 from J, leaving 12 bases between them. Germline CDR1 SGHRS, CDR2 YFSETQ. The CDR3 covers 15 residues. The CDR3 protein is CASSPDRPYNSPLHF. The CDR3 DNA follows: TGCGCCAGCAGCCCCGACCGACCATATAATTCACCCCTCCACTTT.

This clonotype has more than one count but fewer than ten. This sequence joins TRBV27 and TRBJ2-5; D is possibly TRBD2 (5 bases). V shed 10 bases and J shed 9 bases, with 21 bases lying between them. The V gene's germline CDR1 is MNHEY and CDR2 SMNVEV (reference sequence). The CDR3 runs 13 residues. The CDR3 here is CATRPSPEASQYF. In nucleotides, the CDR3 is TGTGCCACCCGGCCTAGCCCGGAGGCGTCCCAGTACTTC.

This clonotype was recorded many times. V gene TRBV3-1 combines with J gene TRBJ2-7; D is tentatively TRBD1 or TRBD2 (6 bases each). Deletions cut 4 bases from V and 2 bases from J, with 15 bases between. The CDR3 has 15 amino acids. Germline V gene sequence: CDR1 LGHDT, CDR2 YNNKEL (reference sequence). The CDR3 nucleotides read TGTGCCAGCAGCCCTGACAGGCCGGGGGCCTACGAGCAGTACTTC. Translating gives CASSPDRPGAYEQYF.

The sample holds a few counts of this clonotype. The chain recombines TRBV20-1 with TRBJ1-2; D is ambiguous. With 2 bases removed from V and 0 bases from J, the gap between germline ends came to 10 bases. This CDR3 has 14 amino acids. Germline CDR1 is DFQATT and CDR2 is SNEGSKA (reference sequence). CDR3 DNA: TGCAGTGCTAGACCGGGAATCGCTAACTATGGCTACACCTTC. Translating gives CSARPGIANYGYTF.

The CDR3 coding sequence is TGTGCCAGCAGTCGCAGCCCTGGACAGGGCGCAGACGAGCAGTACGTC. Residues: CASSRSPGQGADEQYV. The chain employs TRBV6-2 or TRBV6-3 and TRBJ2-7; 8 positions match TRBD1. The CDR3 length is 16 residues. J was trimmed by 5 bases and V by 5 bases; bases with no gene match: 14. From germline, CDR1 is MNHEY and CDR2 SVGEGT.

The rearrangement links TRBV14 to TRBJ1-6; 7 bases map to TRBD1. Germline values: CDR1 SGHDN, CDR2 FVKESK. The J segment lost 7 bases and the V segment lost 1 base, leaving 4 bases of the junction unmatched. The CDR3 has 15 residues. This CDR3 reads CASSQVDRDNSPLHF. CDR3 DNA: TGTGCCAGCAGCCAAGTAGACAGGGACAATTCACCCCTCCACTTT.

The table lists this clonotype with many counts. The chain recombines TRBV20-1 with TRBJ2-3, with 7 nucleotides matching TRBD1. Trimming at V came to 6 bases and at J to 1 base, leaving 10 bases not matched to a gene. Germline lookup yields CDR1 DFQATT and CDR2 SNEGSKA (reference sequence). CDR3 length equals 15 residues. For the CDR3, the DNA is TGCAGTGCAAAAGTCGGGACAGACCGCACAGATACGCAGTATTTT. Translated, it gives CSAKVGTDRTDTQYF.

V usage is TRBV20-1 and J usage is TRBJ2-1; 14 bases map to TRBD2. The CDR3 consists of 19 residues. With 0 bases clipped from V and 3 bases from J, the junction kept 10 bases outside the gene matches. Germline assignment: CDR1 DFQATT and CDR2 SNEGSKA (reference sequence). CDR3 amino acids: CSARDQGLAGVLSYNEQFF. Written as DNA, the CDR3 is TGCAGTGCTAGAGATCAGGGACTAGCGGGAGTTCTCAGCTACAATGAGCAGTTCTTC.

The rearrangement links TRBV28 to TRBJ2-3; D not certain. The V gene's germline CDR1 is MDHEN and CDR2 SYDVKM. The V end was cut by 3 bases, the J end by 3 bases, with 7 bases between. The CDR3 consists of 13 residues. CDR3 sequence reads: CASSFSITDTQYF. DNA for the CDR3: TGTGCCAGCAGTTTCTCAATTACAGATACGCAGTATTTT.

The chain links TRBV7-2 to TRBJ2-3, with 12 bases fitting TRBD2. Germline CDR1 and CDR2: SGHTA and FQGNSA. The CDR3 is 16 residues long. V gave up 2 bases and J gave up 7 bases; unmatched junction bases: 7. CDR3 bases: TGTGCCAGCAGCTTAATGGCTAGCGGGGGGGCCAATACGCAGTATTTT. Translating gives CASSLMASGGANTQYF.

The sample holds many counts of this clonotype. The chain couples TRBV20-1 to TRBJ2-7; D is ambiguous. The V and J ends lost 2 bases and 13 bases respectively, with 15 bases between them. The CDR3 totals 11 residues. Germline V lookup: CDR1 DFQATT, CDR2 SNEGSKA (reference sequence). This chain's CDR3 is CSARLGGPAYF. CDR3 bases: TGCAGTGCTAGATTGGGCGGTCCTGCTTACTTC.

This clonotype was detected many times. In DNA, the CDR3 is TGTGCCAGCAGTTTAGGGGGATCATATGGCTACACCTTC. Residues: CASSLGGSYGYTF. The J gene is TRBJ1-2, the V gene TRBV12-3 or TRBV12-4; D not certain. The CDR3 runs 13 residues. With 1 base removed from V and 5 bases from J, the gap between germline ends came to 8 bases.

In this sample, this clonotype turned up many times. The gene calls are TRBV20-1 and TRBJ1-1, with TRBD1 as a possible D gene (6 bases). Per germline, CDR1 DFQATT and CDR2 SNEGSKA (reference sequence). Trimming took 0 bases from V and 1 from J, leaving 9 bases between them. This CDR3 is 14 amino acids long. CDR3 in DNA: TGCAGTGCTAGAGAACAGGACAGGAACACTGAAGCTTTCTTT. Residues: CSAREQDRNTEAFF.